This TCR beta chain was retrieved from a study of blood T cell repertoires in COVID-19. Original data processing: Nucleated cell number was recorded as an estimate derived from reference gene primer amplification. Clones were sequenced by immunoSEQ multiplex PCR, and TCRdb holds only the in-frame ones, with some missing. That table furnishes V, J and clone size, whereas the DNA furnished D and trimming. The data hold around 230,000 clones, with roughly 85% observed a single time. Deletions cut 6 bases from V and 2 bases from J, with 14 bases between. Looked up from germline, CDR1 is KGHSH and CDR2 is LQKENI. The CDR3 extends over 15 amino acids.

The sequence was collected from a woman aged 70 to 79 with active or convalescent COVID-19. Sequenced input: peripheral blood. The gene calls are TRBV18 and TRBJ1-3; D not certain. CDR3 in DNA: TGTGCCAGCTCGCCGGCCGTGCGGACTGGAAACACCATATATTTT. This codes for CASSPAVRTGNTIYF.